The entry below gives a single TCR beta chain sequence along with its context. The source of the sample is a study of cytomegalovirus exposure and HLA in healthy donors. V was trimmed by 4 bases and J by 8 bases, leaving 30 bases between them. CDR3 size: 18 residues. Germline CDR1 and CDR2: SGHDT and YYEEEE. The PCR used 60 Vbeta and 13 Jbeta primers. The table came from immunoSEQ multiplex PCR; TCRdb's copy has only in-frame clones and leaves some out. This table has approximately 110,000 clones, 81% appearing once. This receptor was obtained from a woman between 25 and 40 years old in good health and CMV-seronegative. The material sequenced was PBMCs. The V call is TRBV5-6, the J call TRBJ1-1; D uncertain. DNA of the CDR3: TGTGCCAGCAGCGCGGGGTGGAATCCGAACACTGGATCACGCGAAGCTTTCTTT. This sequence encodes CASSAGWNPNTGSREAFF.